This T cell receptor (beta chain) was sequenced for a study of identical twins. The study's findings and limits: Recombination models fit unrelated individuals' TCR alpha sharing but underestimated twins'.

This CDR3 comprises 15 residues. In germline, CDR1 is LGHNA, CDR2 YSLEER. Trimming took 4 bases from V and 1 from J, leaving 14 bases between them. The authors used template switching to add a universal primer site and gave cDNA unique molecular identifiers. One entry per CDR3 protein results from TCRdb running MiXCR on the 5' RACE reads. The sample records roughly 570,000 distinct CDR3 sequences, roughly 9.9% being singletons. This clonotype was observed many times. The target antigen is unknown. These same records also appear under a second study, on yellow fever vaccine responses in identical twins.

The V gene is TRBV4-3, the J gene TRBJ2-7; D might be TRBD2 (6 bases). Material for sequencing was PBMCs. This receptor was taken from a woman in her late teens or twenties in good health. This chain's CDR3 is CASSLSRDFSYEQYF. CDR3 bases: TGCGCCAGCAGCCTCAGCCGGGACTTTTCCTACGAGCAGTACTTC.